A selection of T cell receptor beta chains follows, all from one sample in a study of cytomegalovirus exposure and HLA in healthy donors. Sequencing was performed with immunoSEQ multiplex PCR; in TCRdb, only in-frame clones are kept and a portion is missing. The sample carries 150,000 to 200,000 clones, around 81% recorded once. The sequenced material came from PBMCs. The origin of the receptors is a woman aged 18-30 years in good health and CMV-seropositive. Both conserved end residues are part of each CDR3. Fields, in order: V gene, J gene, CDR3 length, clone size, D gene, CDR3 protein, CDR3 DNA. A D gene is named only where the DNA matches it firmly. Clone size, where shown, is once, few, many, or a class for clones that have expanded.

V: TRBV5-8
J: TRBJ2-5
length: 13
size: NA
D: TRBD1
CDR3: CASRGGNQETQYF
DNA: TGTGCCAGCAGAGGGGGCAACCAAGAGACCCAGTACTTC

V: TRBV5-6
J: TRBJ2-1
length: 16
size: NA
D: NA
CDR3: CASTPAGLGSYNEQFF
DNA: TGTGCCAGCACTCCAGCGGGCCTGGGGTCCTACAATGAGCAGTTCTTC

V: TRBV7-2
J: TRBJ1-6
length: 17
size: NA
D: TRBD1
CDR3: CASSLVRTGVNNSPLHF
DNA: TGTGCCAGCAGCCTCGTCCGCACAGGGGTTAACAATTCACCCCTCCACTTT

V: TRBV19
J: TRBJ1-4
length: 17
size: NA
D: NA
CDR3: CASSIRGRIATNEKLFF
DNA: TGTGCCAGTAGTATCCGCGGAAGAATTGCAACTAATGAAAAACTGTTTTTT

V: TRBV5-1
J: TRBJ2-5
length: 14
size: NA
D: NA
CDR3: CASSFDSPQETQYF
DNA: TGCGCCAGCAGCTTTGACAGCCCCCAAGAGACCCAGTACTTC

V: TRBV4-3
J: TRBJ2-1
length: 16
size: NA
D: TRBD2
CDR3: CASRWGLAAEYNEQFF
DNA: TGCGCCAGCAGGTGGGGACTAGCGGCGGAGTACAATGAGCAGTTCTTC

V: TRBV27
J: TRBJ1-6
length: 13
size: NA
D: NA
CDR3: CASRSGYNSPLHF
DNA: TGTGCCAGCAGGTCAGGGTATAATTCACCCCTCCACTTT

V: TRBV7-3
J: TRBJ2-1
length: 13
size: NA
D: NA
CDR3: CASSLIGPNEQFF
DNA: TGTGCCAGCAGCTTAATTGGGCCCAATGAGCAGTTCTTC

V: TRBV30
J: TRBJ1-3
length: 15
size: NA
D: NA
CDR3: CAWRTGTYSGNTIYF
DNA: TGTGCCTGGCGAACGGGAACCTACTCTGGAAACACCATATATTTT

V: TRBV10-3
J: TRBJ1-1
length: 14
size: NA
D: TRBD1
CDR3: CAITPGQGRAEAFF
DNA: TGTGCCATCACTCCTGGACAGGGGAGGGCTGAAGCTTTCTTT

V: TRBV5-1
J: TRBJ2-1
length: 15
size: NA
D: TRBD2
CDR3: CASWTSGGAYNEQFF
DNA: TGCGCCAGCTGGACTAGCGGGGGGGCCTACAATGAGCAGTTCTTC

V: TRBV5-4
J: TRBJ1-2
length: 16
size: NA
D: TRBD1
CDR3: CASSPGTGLNNYGYTF
DNA: TGTGCCAGCAGCCCGGGGACAGGCCTTAACAACTATGGCTACACCTTC

V: TRBV21-1
J: TRBJ2-3
length: 18
size: NA
D: NA
CDR3: CASRSFGQGWNSTDTQYF
DNA: TGTGCCAGCAGGAGTTTCGGACAGGGGTGGAACAGCACAGATACGCAGTATTTT

V: TRBV6-1
J: TRBJ2-7
length: 15
size: NA
D: NA
CDR3: CASSEATGSAYEQYF
DNA: TGTGCCAGCAGTGAAGCGACGGGGTCGGCCTACGAGCAGTACTTC

V: TRBV21-1
J: TRBJ2-2
length: 13
size: NA
D: NA
CDR3: CASSKASPGELFF
DNA: TGTGCCAGCAGCAAAGCAAGCCCCGGGGAGCTGTTTTTT

V: TRBV5-4
J: TRBJ2-2
length: 19
size: NA
D: TRBD1
CDR3: CASRDTKRAVTGDTGELFF
DNA: TGTGCCAGCAGAGACACTAAAAGGGCGGTGACAGGGGACACCGGGGAGCTGTTTTTT

V: TRBV2
J: TRBJ1-5
length: 15
size: NA
D: NA
CDR3: CASTGLLGSNQPQHF
DNA: TGTGCCAGCACGGGTCTGCTTGGTAGCAATCAGCCCCAGCATTTT

V: TRBV7-8
J: TRBJ2-1
length: 15
size: NA
D: TRBD1
CDR3: CASSATGDPYNEQFF
DNA: TGTGCCAGCAGCGCGACAGGGGACCCCTACAATGAGCAGTTCTTC

V: TRBV7-2
J: TRBJ2-7
length: 13
size: few
D: NA
CDR3: CASSQQGTYEQYF
DNA: TGTGCCAGCAGCCAACAGGGTACCTACGAGCAGTACTTC

V: TRBV2
J: TRBJ2-7
length: 18
size: NA
D: NA
CDR3: CASSQVPGNAAGVYEQYF
DNA: TGTGCCAGCAGTCAAGTCCCCGGCAACGCGGCAGGGGTCTACGAGCAGTACTTC

V: TRBV6-1
J: TRBJ2-7
length: 14
size: once
D: NA
CDR3: CASTLVAPTREQYF
DNA: TGTGCCAGCACCCTGGTCGCACCCACGAGGGAGCAGTACTTC

V: TRBV14
J: TRBJ1-3
length: 15
size: NA
D: TRBD1
CDR3: CASSPRQGWGNTIYF
DNA: TGTGCCAGCAGCCCCCGACAGGGGTGGGGAAACACCATATATTTT

V: TRBV6-6
J: TRBJ2-5
length: 16
size: NA
D: TRBD2
CDR3: CASSYSLAGTQETQYF
DNA: TGTGCCAGCAGTTACTCTCTAGCGGGTACCCAAGAGACCCAGTACTTC